These 21 T cell receptor beta chains were all obtained from the same sample, sequenced in a study of post-analysis software for immune sequencing data. Overall study findings and caveats: About 5 TRBV segments occurring more often in patients than controls included TRBV5-6, TRBV5-1 and TRBV20-1.

Unique molecular identifiers were present in the TCR beta cDNA libraries. TCRdb redid the calling of the PCR reads with MiXCR, one entry per CDR3 protein. This sample has roughly 540,000 distinct CDR3 sequences; about a third occur once, and the top ten carry 5% to 6%. For these TCRs, the target antigens are not known. Sequencing was carried out using blood. The receptors were sampled from a girl aged 2 to 17 with multiple sclerosis.

In its sample, this clonotype was seen many times. The chain employs TRBV7-3 and TRBJ2-7; D tentatively reads TRBD1 or TRBD2 (5 bases each). The germline V and J ends were trimmed by 5 bases and 1 base, with 15 bases remaining between them. From germline, CDR1 is SGHTA and CDR2 FQGTGA. This CDR3 spans 15 amino acids. The CDR3 DNA follows: TGTGCCAGCAGCAAGAATAGGGACGGATCCTACGAGCAGTACTTC. Translating it yields CASSKNRDGSYEQYF.

The DNA for the CDR3 is TGTGCCAGCAGTTACTCTCCTAGCGGTTACGAGCAGTACTTC. It is translated as CASSYSPSGYEQYF. The gene calls are TRBV6-2 or TRBV6-3 and TRBJ2-7; 7 bases agree with TRBD2. Germline assignment: CDR1 MNHEY and CDR2 SVGEGT. This CDR3 has 14 amino acids. The junction had 3 bases not matched to a gene; V was cut back by 0 bases and J by 4 bases.

This clonotype has only a few counts. The chain combines TRBV5-1 with TRBJ1-2; D remains ambiguous. Trimming removed 5 bases at V and 2 bases at J, with 13 bases between. CDR1 and CDR2 from the germline V gene are SGHRS and YFSETQ. This CDR3 has 14 amino acids. The CDR3 protein is CASRVYGSNYGYTF. DNA for the CDR3: TGCGCCAGCAGAGTGTATGGTAGCAACTATGGCTACACCTTC. Together with reference TRBV5-1 and TRBJ1-2, the CDR3 gives the full variable domain: KAGVTQTPRYLIKTRGQQVTLSCSPISGHRSVSWYQQTPGQGLQFLFEYFSETQRNKGNFPGRFSGRQFSNSRSEMNVSTLELGDSALYLCASRVYGSNYGYTFGSGTRLTVV.

This clonotype was picked up many times. The genes are TRBV7-2 and TRBJ2-3; TRBD1 is a possible D gene (6 bases). Germline CDR1 SGHTA, CDR2 FQGNSA. V was cut by 1 base and J by 5 bases, with 7 bases left in between. The CDR3 loop spans 13 amino acids. This CDR3 reads CASSLGRGDTQYF. CDR3 nucleotide sequence: TGTGCCAGCAGCTTAGGCAGGGGAGATACGCAGTATTTT.

This clonotype was detected only a few times. The rearrangement links TRBV5-1 to TRBJ2-1; no clear D gene. Germline lookup yields CDR1 SGHRS and CDR2 YFSETQ. The CDR3 length is 16 residues. V lost 1 base and J lost 0, with 11 bases in between. CDR3 nucleotide sequence: TGCGCCAGCAGCTTGATGGGTGAAACCTCCTACAATGAGCAGTTCTTC. Protein product: CASSLMGETSYNEQFF.

This clonotype turned up a few times. The chain links TRBV21-1 to TRBJ2-7; the table's D call, TRBD1, was not checked against the DNA. TRBV21-1 is flagged as a pseudogene. The CDR3 is made up of 15 amino acids. In DNA, the CDR3 is TGTGCCAGCAGCAAAGAGGGACAGAGACCTTACGAGCAGTACTTC. Translating gives CASSKEGQRPYEQYF.

V usage is TRBV7-6 and J usage is TRBJ2-1; D remains ambiguous. Germline loops: CDR1 SGHVS, CDR2 FNYEAQ. The CDR3 runs 15 residues. Trimming stripped 1 base from V and 8 bases from J, with 15 bases between. For the CDR3, the DNA is TGTGCCAGCAGCTTAGGACAAAGTCCCACCGATGAGCAGTTCTTC. Protein: CASSLGQSPTDEQFF.

This clonotype was found many times. The chain has TRBV6-1 and TRBJ2-5, with D uncertain. The germline CDR1 and CDR2 sequences are MNHNS and SASEGT. The CDR3 contains 12 residues. Trimming took 1 base from V and 5 from J, leaving 5 bases between them. The CDR3 DNA reads as TGTGCCAGCAGTGAAGTCCGGGAGACCCAGTACTTC. Encoded protein: CASSEVRETQYF.

This clonotype was found a few times. This chain connects TRBV28 to TRBJ2-6; a possible D gene is TRBD2 (5 bases). This CDR3 has 16 residues. V gave up 6 bases and J gave up 2 bases, with 14 bases separating them. Per the germline V gene, CDR1 is MDHEN and CDR2 is SYDVKM. CDR3 coding DNA: TGTGCCAGCAGATCCTCTGACGGGACTGGGGCCAACGTCCTGACTTTC. It yields the protein CASRSSDGTGANVLTF.

The J gene is TRBJ1-2, the V gene TRBV10-3, with D tentatively TRBD1 (5 bases). The CDR3 has 13 residues. Germline V lookup: CDR1 ENHRY, CDR2 SYGVKD. Trimming took 2 bases from V and 7 from J, leaving 11 bases between them. CDR3 sequence: CAISEARGTGYTF. The CDR3 nucleotides read TGTGCCATCAGTGAGGCGAGGGGAACTGGCTACACCTTC.

The chain joins TRBV7-2 to TRBJ2-3; 7 bases map to TRBD1. The CDR3 runs 13 residues. Germline assignment: CDR1 SGHTA and CDR2 FQGNSA. V was clipped by 5 bases and J by 8 bases; unmatched bases: 7. CDR3 sequence: CASSRDRATTQYF. As DNA, the CDR3 is TGTGCCAGCAGCCGTGACAGGGCTACTACGCAGTATTTT.

J is TRBJ2-5 and V is TRBV29-1; D unresolved. V shed 3 bases and J shed 4 bases, with 15 bases lying between them. CDR1 is SQVTM, CDR2 ANQGSEA, per germline. The CDR3 consists of 14 residues. Here the CDR3 reads CSVEPPSSGETQYF. DNA of the CDR3: TGCAGCGTTGAGCCCCCGAGCTCTGGAGAGACCCAGTACTTC.

This clonotype showed up just a few times. The V call is TRBV28, the J call TRBJ2-5; TRBD2 aligns across 15 bases. CDR1 is MDHEN, CDR2 SYDVKM, per germline. J was trimmed by 6 bases and V by 5 bases; bases with no gene match: 10. This CDR3 has 17 residues. CDR3 nucleotides: TGTGCCAGCAGTCCACCACCGGGACTAGCGGGGGGAAAGACCCAGTACTTC. It translates to CASSPPPGLAGGKTQYF.

V gene TRBV5-1 combines with J gene TRBJ1-2, with D unresolved. CDR1 is SGHRS, CDR2 YFSETQ, per germline. The V end lost 0 bases, the J end lost 4 bases, and 10 bases lay between the germline ends. The CDR3 contains 14 residues. CDR3 bases: TGCGCCAGCAGCTTGGCGGACCCTGGCTATGGCTACACCTTC. Residues: CASSLADPGYGYTF.

The chain carries TRBV20-1 and TRBJ1-1; TRBD1 is a possible D gene (5 bases). Germline CDR1 DFQATT, CDR2 SNEGSKA (reference sequence). The CDR3 is made up of 14 amino acids. The V and J ends lost 6 bases and 5 bases respectively, with 19 bases between them. The CDR3 sequence is CSAEEAGYGTEAFF. The CDR3 DNA reads as TGCAGTGCGGAGGAAGCAGGGTACGGAACTGAAGCTTTCTTT.

This chain uses TRBV20-1 with TRBJ2-5, with TRBD2 matching 9 bases. The J call may not be correct, given that the DNA end is closer to TRBJ2-7. The CDR3 spans 14 residues. Per germline, CDR1 DFQATT and CDR2 SNEGSKA (reference sequence). The CDR3 nucleotides read TGCAGTGTGCTTAGCGGGGGCTTGACCTACGAGCAGTACTTC. This encodes CSVLSGGLTYEQYF.

This chain links TRBV12-3 or TRBV12-4 with TRBJ2-3, with 8 bases identical to TRBD2. The CDR3 contains 16 residues. Trimming removed 5 bases from V and 2 bases from J; junction bases left unmatched: 9. The CDR3 coding sequence is TGTGCCAGCAGTCTCCGACTAGCGACCTTCACAGATACGCAGTATTTT. Translation: CASSLRLATFTDTQYF.

This clonotype has just a few counts. The chain couples TRBV4-1 to TRBJ1-2; D uncertain. The germline gives CDR1 MGHRA, CDR2 YSYEKL. V was clipped by 1 base and J by 8 bases, with 8 bases between them. This CDR3 has 12 residues. The chain's CDR3 is CASSQALGGYTF. DNA of the CDR3: TGCGCCAGCAGCCAAGCTCTCGGGGGCTACACCTTC.

This clonotype has ten or more counts. The genes are TRBV20-1 and TRBJ2-6; D not certain. V lost 4 bases, J lost 0 bases, and 7 bases lay in between. This CDR3 is built from 14 residues. In germline, CDR1 is DFQATT, CDR2 SNEGSKA (reference sequence). This CDR3 reads CSATSPSGANVLTF. CDR3 bases: TGCAGTGCTACTTCACCCTCTGGGGCCAACGTCCTGACTTTC.

This clonotype has only a few counts. This chain connects TRBV3-1 to TRBJ1-6; TRBD1 matches at 7 bases. V gave up 4 bases and J gave up 9 bases; unmatched junction bases: 9. Germline V gene lookup returns CDR1 LGHDT and CDR2 YNNKEL (reference sequence). The length of the CDR3 is 15 residues. DNA of the CDR3: TGTGCCAGCAGCCCGAACAGGGGTCCTCCTTCACCCCTCCACTTT. As protein: CASSPNRGPPSPLHF.

The table lists this clonotype with a few counts. The V call is TRBV7-9, the J call TRBJ1-6; D gene uncertain. The CDR3 is 16 amino acids. The V gene lost 0 bases and the J gene lost 6 bases, with 12 bases spanning the gap. Per germline, CDR1 SEHNR and CDR2 FQNEAQ (reference sequence). The CDR3 is CASSLAAGVVNSPLHF. The CDR3 coding sequence is TGTGCCAGCAGCTTAGCGGCAGGCGTTGTTAATTCACCCCTCCACTTT.